Presented here are 8 T cell receptor beta chains from one specimen sequenced in a study of CD8+CD57+ T cells in acquired aplastic anemia. Genomic DNA acted as the template from which TCR beta VDJ combination and CDR3 sequence profiling were carried out. TCRdb itself ran the reads through MiXCR, one entry per CDR3 protein. The sample has about 220,000 distinct CDR3 sequences, roughly 33% seen once. Material for sequencing was sorted CD4+, CD8+, or CD8+CD57+ T cells (not recorded which) from PBMCs. These receptor sequences come from a human donor in good health, serving as a control.

This clonotype has a handful of counts. V and J are TRBV12-3 or TRBV12-4 and TRBJ2-7, with 10 bases aligning to TRBD2. Trimming at V came to 1 base and at J to 5 bases, leaving 20 bases not matched to a gene. The CDR3 extends over 20 amino acids. Here the CDR3 DNA reads TGTGCCAGCAGTTTAGATTTTAGGTTGTCTAGCGGGGGTTGGTACGACGAGCAGTACTTC. Translated: CASSLDFRLSSGGWYDEQYF.

Note on this clonotype: Compared with germline, one end of the junction differs, possibly owing to a read error. The chain has TRBV19 and TRBJ2-2; 7 nucleotides agree with TRBD1. The CDR3 runs to 18 residues. Germline assignment: CDR1 LNHDA and CDR2 SQIVND (reference sequence). The CDR3 coding sequence is TGTGCCAGTACCAGGGACAGTACATCGCCCACGAACACCGGGAAGCTGTTTTTT. It codes for CASTRDSTSPTNTGKLFF.

This sequence joins TRBV27 and TRBJ1-4; 7 positions agree with TRBD1. Germline CDR1 is MNHEY and CDR2 is SMNVEV (reference sequence). J lost 7 bases, V lost 5 bases, and 10 bases had no gene match. The CDR3 sequence is 15 residues long. DNA of the CDR3: TGTGCCAGCAGTGGAGGGGTAGGACAGGTTGAAAAACTGTTTTTT. As protein: CASSGGVGQVEKLFF.

This clonotype showed up many times. The J gene is TRBJ1-6, the V gene TRBV5-4; 9 bases fit TRBD1. CDR1 is SGHNT and CDR2 is YYREEE in the germline V gene (reference sequence). CDR3 length: 18 amino acids. V shed 3 bases and J 3 bases; nucleotides not matched to a gene: 10. The CDR3 sequence is CASSSPGQGLNYNSPLHF. CDR3 in DNA: TGTGCCAGCAGCTCACCGGGACAGGGTTTGAACTATAATTCACCCCTCCACTTT.

About this clonotype: This sequence may be a read error, since a much larger clone differs from it by one base. Because the CDR3 is missing its conserved closing phenylalanine or tryptophan, this is likely a read error. The rearrangement uses TRBV4-1 and TRBJ2-2; the D gene is possibly TRBD2 (6 bases). Looked up from germline, CDR1 is MGHRA and CDR2 is YSYEKL. V gave up 3 bases and J gave up 1 base, with 6 bases separating them. The CDR3 totals 14 residues. The CDR3 nucleotides read TGCGCCAGCAGCCAGCGGGAGAACACCGGGGAGCTGTTTTCT. As protein: CASSQRENTGELFS.

This clonotype was seen many times. The rearrangement uses TRBV2 and TRBJ1-4; D remains ambiguous. V lost 4 bases and J 7 bases, leaving 13 bases between the germline ends. The CDR3 runs to 14 residues. Germline loops: CDR1 SNHLY, CDR2 FYNNEI. The chain's CDR3 is CASSVEGGGEKLFF. The DNA for the CDR3 is TGTGCCAGCAGTGTCGAAGGAGGCGGTGAAAAACTGTTTTTT.

Many counts were recorded for this clonotype. The chain is built from TRBV19 and TRBJ2-5; possible D gene TRBD1, 6 bases. Germline CDR1 LNHDA, CDR2 SQIVND (reference sequence). The length of the CDR3 is 14 residues. Deletions cut 5 bases from V and 5 bases from J, with 15 bases between. CDR3 residues: CASSLLQGSETQYF. In DNA form, the CDR3 reads TGTGCCAGTAGTTTGTTGCAGGGGTCGGAGACCCAGTACTTC.

This clonotype was recorded many times. CDR3 in DNA: TGTGCCAGCAGCCAAGGCCTAGCGGACTACAATGAGCAGTTCTTC. It codes for CASSQGLADYNEQFF. This sequence joins TRBV14 and TRBJ2-1, with TRBD2 matching 7 bases. Per the germline V gene, CDR1 is SGHDN and CDR2 is FVKESK. The CDR3 runs to 15 residues. Trimming took 1 base from V and 3 from J; bases not matched to a gene: 3.